These 14 T cell receptor beta chains came from one sample sequenced in a study of T cells in Graves' hyperthyroidism and ophthalmopathy. TCR beta CDR3 regions were amplified from RNA. Researchers ran a first-round RT-PCR on the TCR CDR3 using the HTBI primer set. TCRdb itself ran the multiplex PCR reads through MiXCR, one entry per CDR3 protein. The data hold over 250,000 distinct CDR3 sequences, with 17% observed a single time. The sequenced material came from blood. Every receptor here comes from an older woman with Graves' ophthalmopathy.

This clonotype appeared many times. This sequence joins TRBV11-3 and TRBJ2-2, with D possibly being TRBD1 (6 bases). Looked up from germline, CDR1 is SGHNT and CDR2 is YENEEA. Trimming took off 1 base at V and 2 bases at J, with 14 bases between the two ends. This CDR3 contains 17 residues. The chain's CDR3 is CASSLGGHLRNTGELFF. The CDR3 nucleotides are TGTGCCAGCAGCTTAGGGGGACATCTCAGAAACACCGGGGAGCTGTTTTTT.

The chain is built from TRBV2 and TRBJ1-5, with a tentative D call TRBD1 (5 bases). The CDR3 contains 13 residues. Deletions cut 8 bases from V and 11 bases from J, with 19 bases between. Germline CDR1 reads SNHLY; CDR2 reads FYNNEI. This CDR3 reads CASDVGGMGSQHF. As DNA, the CDR3 is TGTGCCAGCGATGTGGGGGGAATGGGGTCCCAGCATTTT.

This clonotype was seen at least ten times. The gene calls are TRBV20-1 and TRBJ2-4; a possible D gene is TRBD2 (5 bases). Germline assignment: CDR1 DFQATT and CDR2 SNEGSKA (reference sequence). Trimming took off 0 bases at V and 0 bases at J, with 21 bases between the two ends. This CDR3 region has 19 residues. CDR3 sequence reads: CSARDSLAQRPLAKNIQYF. The DNA of the CDR3 is TGCAGTGCTAGAGATAGTCTAGCCCAAAGGCCACTAGCCAAAAACATTCAGTACTTC.

This clonotype was picked up many times. The chain couples TRBV30 to TRBJ1-4; perhaps TRBD1 as D (6 bases). The CDR3 runs 15 residues. V was pared by 1 base and J by 5 bases, with 14 bases between. Germline V gives CDR1 GTSNPN, CDR2 SVGIG (reference sequence). The CDR3 protein is CAWSATGYANEKLFF. CDR3 coding DNA: TGTGCCTGGAGTGCCACAGGGTACGCAAATGAAAAACTGTTTTTT.

The sample holds many counts of this clonotype. The V call is TRBV12-3 or TRBV12-4, the J call TRBJ2-1; D call uncertain. The CDR3 contains 8 residues. V was trimmed by 9 bases and J by 9 bases, leaving 3 bases between them. The CDR3 coding sequence is TGTGCCAGGGGTGAGCAGTTCTTC. Protein: CARGEQFF.

This clonotype showed up many times. As DNA, the CDR3 is TGTGCCAGCTCAGGACAGGGGAATTGGTATGGCTACACCTTC. Amino acids: CASSGQGNWYGYTF. V gene TRBV18 combines with J gene TRBJ1-2; 9 bases map to TRBD1. CDR1 is KGHSH and CDR2 is LQKENI in the germline V gene. After removal of 5 bases from V and 5 bases from J, the junction contained 6 bases not matched to a gene. The CDR3 sequence is 14 residues long.

The chain carries TRBV3-1 and TRBJ2-2; 7 nucleotides agree with TRBD2. Trimming at V came to 0 bases and at J to 5 bases, leaving 9 bases not matched to a gene. The CDR3 has 17 residues. In germline, CDR1 is LGHDT, CDR2 YNNKEL (reference sequence). The CDR3 sequence is CASSQEWASGSTGELFF. The DNA for the CDR3 is TGTGCCAGCAGCCAAGAATGGGCTAGCGGATCTACCGGGGAGCTGTTTTTT.

There are a few counts of this clonotype. This sequence joins TRBV27 and TRBJ1-6; TRBD1 might be the D (6 bases). The CDR3 is made up of 17 amino acids. Per the germline V gene, CDR1 is MNHEY and CDR2 is SMNVEV (reference sequence). Trimming stripped 5 bases from V and 3 bases from J, with 17 bases between. The CDR3 DNA reads TGTGCCAGCAGTATGTACGGGACACCCAACTATAATTCACCCCTCCACTTT. Its translation: CASSMYGTPNYNSPLHF.

This clonotype has just a few counts. The chain carries TRBV6-1 and TRBJ2-7, with 7 bases lining up with TRBD1. The V gene end was trimmed by 4 bases and the J gene end by 6 bases; junction bases not matched to a gene: 15. The CDR3 is 16 amino acids. The germline gives CDR1 MNHNS, CDR2 SASEGT. The CDR3 protein is CASSGHRQGPRAEQYF. CDR3 sequence (DNA): TGTGCCAGCAGTGGACATCGACAGGGTCCAAGGGCCGAGCAGTACTTC.

Ten or more counts support this clonotype. The rearrangement joins TRBV12-3 or TRBV12-4 to TRBJ2-5; D remains unclear. V lost 3 bases and J 5 bases, leaving 13 bases between the germline ends. The CDR3 has 14 residues. Here the CDR3 DNA reads TGTGCCAGCAGTTTGGACGTTTGGGTCGAGACCCAGTACTTC. Protein sequence: CASSLDVWVETQYF.

The rearrangement links TRBV6-2 or TRBV6-3 to TRBJ2-5, with 9 nucleotides matching TRBD1. The CDR3 has 14 amino acids. In germline, CDR1 is MNHEY, CDR2 SVGEGT. The V gene end was trimmed by 6 bases and the J gene end by 5 bases; junction bases not matched to a gene: 7. The CDR3 region is CASSLSGTGETQYF. CDR3 DNA sequence: TGTGCCAGCAGCCTCTCCGGGACAGGGGAGACCCAGTACTTC.

This clonotype came up many times. The chain combines TRBV6-5 with TRBJ1-5; D is ambiguous. The germline V gene encodes CDR1 MNHEY and CDR2 SVGAGI. The V end was cut by 0 bases, the J end by 2 bases, with 11 bases between. The CDR3 runs to 16 residues. The CDR3 DNA follows: TGTGCCAGCAGTTACTCGGCGGGCGGTGGCAATCAGCCCCAGCATTTT. Its translation is CASSYSAGGGNQPQHF.

The table lists this clonotype with many counts. The chain combines TRBV28 with TRBJ2-1, with 12 bases lining up with TRBD2. The germline V gene has CDR1 MDHEN and CDR2 SYDVKM. The CDR3 totals 18 residues. The trim removed 3 bases at V and 4 bases at J, leaving 10 bases unmatched. This chain's CDR3 is CASSLIQASGRVYNEQFF. CDR3 coding DNA: TGTGCCAGCAGTTTGATCCAGGCTAGCGGGAGGGTATACAATGAGCAGTTCTTC.

The sample holds many counts of this clonotype. This rearrangement joins TRBV5-1 to TRBJ1-6, with D perhaps matching TRBD1 (5 bases). Trimming removed 0 bases at V and 5 bases at J, with 9 bases between. This CDR3 region has 15 residues. Germline V gives CDR1 SGHRS, CDR2 YFSETQ. The CDR3 sequence is CASSLDGANNSPLHF. CDR3 bases: TGCGCCAGCAGCTTGGATGGGGCGAATAATTCACCCCTCCACTTT.